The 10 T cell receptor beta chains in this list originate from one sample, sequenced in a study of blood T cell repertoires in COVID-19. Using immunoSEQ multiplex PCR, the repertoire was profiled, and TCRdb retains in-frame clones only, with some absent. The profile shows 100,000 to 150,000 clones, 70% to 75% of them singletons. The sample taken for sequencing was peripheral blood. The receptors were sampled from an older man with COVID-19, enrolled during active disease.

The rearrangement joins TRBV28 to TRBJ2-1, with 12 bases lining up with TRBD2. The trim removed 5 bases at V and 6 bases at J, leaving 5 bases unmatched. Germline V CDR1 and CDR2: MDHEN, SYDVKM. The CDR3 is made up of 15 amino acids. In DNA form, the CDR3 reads TGTGCCAGCAGTCGGCTAGCGGGAGGGCCCAATGAGCAGTTCTTC. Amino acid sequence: CASSRLAGGPNEQFF. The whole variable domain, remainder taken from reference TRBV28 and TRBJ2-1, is DVKVTQSSRYLVKRTGEKVFLECVQDMDHENMFWYRQDPGLGLRLIYFSYDVKMKEKGDIPEGYSVSREKKERFSLILESASTNQTSMYLCASSRLAGGPNEQFFGPGTRLTVL.

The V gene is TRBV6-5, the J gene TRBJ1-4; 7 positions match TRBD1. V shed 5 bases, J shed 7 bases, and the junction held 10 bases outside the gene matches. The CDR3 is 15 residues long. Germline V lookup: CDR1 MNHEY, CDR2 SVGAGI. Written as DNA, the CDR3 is TGTGCCAGCAGTCGAGGGACAGTCGTGGGTGAAAAACTGTTTTTT. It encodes CASSRGTVVGEKLFF.

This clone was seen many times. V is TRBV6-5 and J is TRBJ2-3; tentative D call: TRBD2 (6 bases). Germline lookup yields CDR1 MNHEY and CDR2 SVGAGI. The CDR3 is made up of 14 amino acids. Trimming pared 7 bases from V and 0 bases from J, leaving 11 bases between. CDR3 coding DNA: TGTGCCAGCACCCGGGAGAAAAGCACAGATACGCAGTATTTT. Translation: CASTREKSTDTQYF.

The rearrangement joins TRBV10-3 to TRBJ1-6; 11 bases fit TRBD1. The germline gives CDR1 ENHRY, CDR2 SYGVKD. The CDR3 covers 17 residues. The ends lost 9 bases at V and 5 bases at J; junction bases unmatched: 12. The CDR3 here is CAIGGTGGAGDNSPLHF. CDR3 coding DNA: TGTGCCATAGGCGGGACAGGGGGTGCGGGGGATAATTCACCCCTCCACTTT.

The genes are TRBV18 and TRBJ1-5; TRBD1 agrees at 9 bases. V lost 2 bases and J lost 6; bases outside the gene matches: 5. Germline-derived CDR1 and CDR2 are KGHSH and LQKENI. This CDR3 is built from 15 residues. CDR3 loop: CASSPTGGLVQPQHF. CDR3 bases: TGTGCCAGCTCACCAACAGGGGGCCTGGTTCAGCCCCAGCATTTT.

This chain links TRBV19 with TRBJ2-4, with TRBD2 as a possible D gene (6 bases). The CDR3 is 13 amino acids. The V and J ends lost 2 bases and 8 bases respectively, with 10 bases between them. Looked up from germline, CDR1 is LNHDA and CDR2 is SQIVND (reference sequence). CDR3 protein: CASSIYPGDIQYF. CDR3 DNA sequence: TGTGCCAGTAGTATATATCCGGGGGACATTCAGTACTTC.

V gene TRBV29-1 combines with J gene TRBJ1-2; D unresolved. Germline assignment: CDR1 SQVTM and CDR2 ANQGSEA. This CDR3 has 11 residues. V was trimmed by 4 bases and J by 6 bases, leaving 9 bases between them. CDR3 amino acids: CSVVSGDGYTF. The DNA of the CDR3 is TGCAGCGTTGTATCCGGAGATGGCTACACCTTC.

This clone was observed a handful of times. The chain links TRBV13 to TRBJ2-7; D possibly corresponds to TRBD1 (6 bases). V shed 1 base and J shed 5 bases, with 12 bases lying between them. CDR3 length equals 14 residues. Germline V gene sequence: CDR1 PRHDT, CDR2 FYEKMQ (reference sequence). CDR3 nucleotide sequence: TGTGCCAGCAGCTTAGAGCAGGGGTACGACGAGCAGTACTTC. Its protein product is CASSLEQGYDEQYF. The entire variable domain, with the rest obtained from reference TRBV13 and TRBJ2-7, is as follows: AAGVIQSPRHLIKEKRETATLKCYPIPRHDTVYWYQQGPGQDPQFLISFYEKMQSDKGSIPDRFSAQQFSDYHSELNMSSLELGDSALYFCASSLEQGYDEQYFGPGTRLTVT.

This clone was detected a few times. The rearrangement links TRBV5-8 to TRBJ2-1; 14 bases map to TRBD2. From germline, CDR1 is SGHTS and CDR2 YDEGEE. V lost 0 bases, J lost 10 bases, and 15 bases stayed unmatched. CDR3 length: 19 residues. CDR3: CASSLGGTSGSPQPPEQFF. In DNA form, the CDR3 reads TGTGCCAGCAGCTTGGGGGGGACTAGCGGGAGCCCTCAACCACCGGAGCAGTTCTTC.

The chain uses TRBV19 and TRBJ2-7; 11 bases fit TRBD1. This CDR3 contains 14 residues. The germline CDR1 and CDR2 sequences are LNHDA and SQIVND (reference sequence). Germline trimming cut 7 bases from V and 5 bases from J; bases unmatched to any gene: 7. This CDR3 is CASNRDRGSHEQYF. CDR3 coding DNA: TGTGCCAGTAATCGGGACAGGGGGTCCCACGAGCAGTACTTC.